The 21 T cell receptor beta chains given below trace back to one sample, sequenced in a study of beta chain features in type 1 diabetes. Regarding the study as a whole: In every one of the four CD4+ subsets, TCRB CDR3s were moderately but significantly shorter in Type 1 diabetes patients.

Reverse transcription of all isolated RNA meant that expressed TCRB transcripts were sequenced. The method was immunoSEQ multiplex PCR; TCRdb's version includes in-frame clones alone and lacks a portion of them. The sample has approximately 730,000 clones, over 10% seen once. These receptors are not linked to any known antigen. Sequenced sample: naive CD4+ T cells from blood. These receptors came from a young man with type 1 diabetes.

The table lists this clone with a few counts. CDR3 residues: CAWSKSGQGGYSNQPQHF. CDR3 nucleotide sequence: TGTGCCTGGAGCAAGTCAGGACAGGGAGGGTATAGCAATCAGCCCCAGCATTTT. This chain joins TRBV30 and TRBJ1-5; 8 bases agree with TRBD1. The CDR3 totals 18 residues. The V and J ends lost 3 bases and 0 bases, in that order; junction bases with no gene match: 13. CDR1 is GTSNPN, CDR2 SVGIG, per germline (reference sequence). Drawing the rest from reference TRBV30 and TRBJ1-5, the complete variable domain is SQTIHQWPATLVQPVGSPLSLECTVEGTSNPNLYWYRQAAGRGLQLLFYSVGIGQISSEVPQNLSASRPQDRQFILSSKKLLLSDSGFYLCAWSKSGQGGYSNQPQHFGDGTRLSIL.

In its sample, this clone was seen a few times. This chain links TRBV18 with TRBJ1-2; 8 bases match TRBD1. J gave up 8 bases and V 5 bases, and 7 bases lay outside the gene matches. The germline CDR1 and CDR2 sequences are KGHSH and LQKENI. The CDR3 contains 13 residues. CDR3 sequence (DNA): TGTGCCAGCTCAGCGGACAGGGCGGGCGGCTACACCTTC. Its protein is CASSADRAGGYTF.

V gene TRBV9 combines with J gene TRBJ2-2, with D tentatively TRBD1 (5 bases). CDR3 size: 15 residues. V lost 1 base and J 1 base, leaving 8 bases between the germline ends. Looked up from germline, CDR1 is SGDLS and CDR2 is YYNGEE. DNA of the CDR3: TGTGCCAGCAGCGTAACAGGTTTGAACACCGGGGAGCTGTTTTTT. This gives the protein CASSVTGLNTGELFF.

The table lists this clone with a few counts. The gene calls are TRBV18 and TRBJ2-6; D is uncertain. Germline loops: CDR1 KGHSH, CDR2 LQKENI. The CDR3 extends over 15 amino acids. V dropped 2 bases and J dropped 2 bases, with 7 bases sitting between them. The CDR3 DNA is TGTGCCAGCTCACCAAGAAAGGCTGGGGCCAACGTCCTGACTTTC. It yields the protein CASSPRKAGANVLTF.

This clone was counted between two and nine times. The chain employs TRBV6-5 and TRBJ1-1; D is uncertain. CDR1 and CDR2 (germline): MNHEY, SVGAGI. With 0 bases removed from V and 0 bases from J, the gap between germline ends came to 8 bases. This CDR3 is built from 15 residues. The CDR3: CASSYSWTVNTEAFF. DNA for the CDR3: TGTGCCAGCAGTTACTCTTGGACGGTGAACACTGAAGCTTTCTTT.

The rearrangement joins TRBV28 to TRBJ1-2; maybe TRBD1 (5 bases). V was trimmed by 5 bases and J by 4 bases, leaving 5 bases between them. The CDR3 runs to 11 residues. Per the germline V gene, CDR1 is MDHEN and CDR2 is SYDVKM. The CDR3 sequence: CASSDSYGYTF. The CDR3 DNA sequence: TGTGCCAGCAGTGACAGCTATGGCTACACCTTC.

This clone has only a few counts. The gene calls are TRBV29-1 and TRBJ1-5; TRBD1 might be the D (5 bases). The germline V and J ends were trimmed by 5 bases and 2 bases, with 13 bases remaining between them. CDR1 and CDR2 (germline): SQVTM, ANQGSEA. This CDR3 spans 14 amino acids. The CDR3 loop reads CSVQRGDGNQPQHF. The CDR3 DNA is TGCAGCGTTCAAAGGGGAGATGGCAATCAGCCCCAGCATTTT.

This chain links TRBV27 with TRBJ2-1; the D is unclear. V was shortened by 6 bases and J by 6 bases, with 3 bases between the two germline ends. Germline V gene data show CDR1 as MNHEY and CDR2 as SMNVEV (reference sequence). The CDR3 runs 10 residues. The CDR3 bases are TGTGCCAGCAGCCTCAATGAGCAGTTCTTC. It codes for CASSLNEQFF.

CDR3 loop: CASSTTATGELFF. In DNA, the CDR3 is TGTGCCAGCAGCACCACAGCGACCGGGGAGCTGTTTTTT. The chain combines TRBV6-5 with TRBJ2-2; D is undetermined. The CDR3 covers 13 residues. Looked up from germline, CDR1 is MNHEY and CDR2 is SVGAGI. Trimming stripped 6 bases from V and 5 bases from J, with 10 bases between.

This clone was seen more than once but under ten times. V is TRBV7-9 and J is TRBJ2-5, with no clear D. This CDR3 has 12 amino acids. Germline-derived CDR1 and CDR2 are SEHNR and FQNEAQ (reference sequence). Trimming stripped 5 bases from V and 5 bases from J, with 9 bases between. In DNA form, the CDR3 reads TGTGCCAGCAGCACCTCACGGGAGACCCAGTACTTC. Its protein product is CASSTSRETQYF. The full variable domain, completed using reference TRBV7-9 and TRBJ2-5, is DTGVSQNPRHKITKRGQNVTFRCDPISEHNRLYWYRQTLGQGPEFLTYFQNEAQLEKSRLLSDRFSAERPKGSFSTLEIQRTEQGDSAMYLCASSTSRETQYFGPGTRLLVL.

This clone was counted a few times. V is TRBV10-3 and J is TRBJ2-7; the D is unclear. The CDR3 loop spans 15 amino acids. The germline CDR1 and CDR2 sequences are ENHRY and SYGVKD. Trimming shortened V by 10 bases and J by 0 bases, and 19 bases separated the two germline ends. The CDR3 sequence: CATISPSRSSYEQYF. As DNA, the CDR3 is TGTGCCACCATTAGCCCCTCAAGATCCTCCTACGAGCAGTACTTC.

The chain is built from TRBV7-9 and TRBJ2-5; no firm D call. The J call could be wrong; TRBJ2-7 is a better fit for the DNA end. The CDR3 loop spans 12 amino acids. CDR1 SEHNR and CDR2 FQNEAQ come from the germline V gene (reference sequence). For the CDR3, the DNA is TGTGCCAGCAGCTCAGAACGGGACGAGCAGTACTTC. This sequence encodes CASSSERDEQYF.

CDR3 sequence: CALGPRGKGEKLFF. The CDR3 coding sequence is TGTGCCTTGGGGCCCAGAGGGAAGGGTGAAAAACTGTTTTTT. This rearrangement joins TRBV30 to TRBJ1-4, with D possibly being TRBD1 (5 bases). V was trimmed by 7 bases and J by 7 bases, leaving 19 bases between them. There are 14 residues in the CDR3. The germline V gene has CDR1 GTSNPN and CDR2 SVGIG (reference sequence). The full variable domain, its missing parts supplied by reference TRBV30 and TRBJ1-4, is SQTIHQWPATLVQPVGSPLSLECTVEGTSNPNLYWYRQAAGRGLQLLFYSVGIGQISSEVPQNLSASRPQDRQFILSSKKLLLSDSGFYLCALGPRGKGEKLFFGSGTQLSVL.

The genes are TRBV20-1 and TRBJ2-1; 7 bases match TRBD2. The junction had 5 bases not matched to a gene; V was cut back by 3 bases and J by 15 bases. The CDR3 covers 10 residues. Germline V CDR1 and CDR2: DFQATT, SNEGSKA (reference sequence). The CDR3 region is CSASRTSTFF. DNA of the CDR3: TGCAGTGCTAGCCGGACTAGTACGTTCTTC.

This clone has just a few counts. The chain carries TRBV5-6 and TRBJ1-2; 10 bases are a match to TRBD1. Germline trimming cut 2 bases from V and 5 bases from J; bases unmatched to any gene: 6. Looked up from germline, CDR1 is SGHDT and CDR2 is YYEEEE. This CDR3 has 15 residues. CDR3 sequence: CASSLWTGGGYGYTF. For the CDR3, the DNA is TGTGCCAGCAGCTTATGGACAGGGGGAGGTTATGGCTACACCTTC.

This chain joins TRBV7-9 and TRBJ1-1; possible D gene TRBD1, 5 bases. The germline gives CDR1 SEHNR, CDR2 FQNEAQ (reference sequence). This CDR3 comprises 14 residues. The V and J ends lost 4 bases and 0 bases respectively, with 9 bases between them. The CDR3 nucleotides read TGTGCCAGCAGCTATCAGGGAGTGAACACTGAAGCTTTCTTT. This sequence encodes CASSYQGVNTEAFF. The entire variable domain, with the rest obtained from reference TRBV7-9 and TRBJ1-1, is as follows: DTGVSQNPRHKITKRGQNVTFRCDPISEHNRLYWYRQTLGQGPEFLTYFQNEAQLEKSRLLSDRFSAERPKGSFSTLEIQRTEQGDSAMYLCASSYQGVNTEAFFGQGTRLTVV.

The DNA for the CDR3 is TGTGCCAGCAGTTGGATTGAGAACACTGAAGCTTTCTTT. Its translation: CASSWIENTEAFF. This sequence joins TRBV6-5 and TRBJ1-1, with D uncertain. Trimming left V 4 bases short and J 1 base short, with 7 bases between. The length of the CDR3 is 13 residues. The germline V gene has CDR1 MNHEY and CDR2 SVGAGI.

V usage is TRBV6-5 and J usage is TRBJ2-7; D unclear. V was clipped by 6 bases and J by 6 bases, with 12 bases between them. The CDR3 covers 12 residues. Germline V gives CDR1 MNHEY, CDR2 SVGAGI. The CDR3 coding sequence is TGTGCCAGCAGGGCGGCATCTGGCGAGCAGTACTTC. Protein: CASRAASGEQYF.

The chain couples TRBV30 to TRBJ1-1; 7 nucleotides agree with TRBD1. The germline V gene encodes CDR1 GTSNPN and CDR2 SVGIG (reference sequence). The V segment lost 0 bases and the J segment 6 bases; nucleotides outside the gene matches: 10. This CDR3 region has 15 residues. The CDR3 protein is CAWSVRGGWDAEAFF. CDR3 sequence (DNA): TGTGCCTGGAGTGTACGAGGGGGCTGGGACGCTGAAGCTTTCTTT.

This clone was detected a few times. The rearrangement links TRBV29-1 to TRBJ1-5; 9 bases align to TRBD1. The germline CDR1 and CDR2 sequences are SQVTM and ANQGSEA. Losses at the gene ends were 6 bases for V and 6 bases for J; bases not matched to a gene: 6. This CDR3 comprises 13 residues. The CDR3 DNA follows: TGCAGCGTCGCTACAGGGGGCGGTCAGCCCCAGCATTTT. Translation gives CSVATGGGQPQHF.

J is TRBJ2-1 and V is TRBV30; tentatively, D is TRBD1 (6 bases). Trimming removed 1 base from V and 8 bases from J, with 9 bases in between. Germline CDR1 reads GTSNPN; CDR2 reads SVGIG (reference sequence). This CDR3 region has 12 residues. The CDR3 DNA reads as TGTGCCTGGAGTGCAGGGGCCGATGAGCAGTTCTTC. It encodes CAWSAGADEQFF.